The 10 T cell receptor beta chains below all came from one sample that was sequenced in a study of shared clonotypes between healthy human individuals. Naive-designated CD8 cells lacked CD45RO, were positively enriched for CCR7, and omitted terminally differentiated effector memory CD45RA+ cells. Measured with immunoSEQ multiplex PCR; TCRdb has only the in-frame clones, and not every one. The sample holds about 2,200,000 clones; roughly 91% are singletons and the top ten take about 1.8%. Sequenced: naive CD8+ T cells from PBMCs. Every receptor here comes from a man aged 18-30 years in good health. Some clones in this sample may be carry-over from other donors' samples.

This rearrangement joins TRBV4-1 to TRBJ2-7; 12 bases line up with TRBD2. After removal of 3 bases from V and 2 bases from J, the junction contained 11 bases not matched to a gene. CDR3 length: 18 residues. The V gene's germline CDR1 is MGHRA and CDR2 YSYEKL. Here the CDR3 reads CASSHIQSRLAGAYEQYF. CDR3 coding DNA: TGCGCCAGCAGCCATATACAGTCAAGACTAGCGGGAGCCTACGAGCAGTACTTC.

A remark on this clone: Different DNA sequences within this sample yield the same CDR3. The chain carries TRBV9 and TRBJ2-3; D is perhaps TRBD1 (5 bases). Per germline, CDR1 SGDLS and CDR2 YYNGEE. CDR3 length: 14 amino acids. Trimming took 0 bases from V and 3 from J, leaving 8 bases between them. In nucleotides, the CDR3 is TGTGCCAGCAGCGTAGCCTCAGGGACAGATACGCAGTATTTT. It translates to CASSVASGTDTQYF.

The chain has TRBV19 and TRBJ1-2; no firm D call. The CDR3 length is 12 residues. Germline assignment: CDR1 LNHDA and CDR2 SQIVND (reference sequence). V lost 7 bases to trimming and J lost 4 bases, with 10 bases between them. As DNA, the CDR3 is TGTGCCAGTATGGCGGGCGCCTATGGCTACACCTTC. Its protein product is CASMAGAYGYTF.

This sequence joins TRBV19 and TRBJ2-2; 9 positions agree with TRBD1. Germline loops: CDR1 LNHDA, CDR2 SQIVND (reference sequence). Trimming took 6 bases from V and 5 from J; bases not matched to a gene: 10. The length of the CDR3 is 16 residues. The CDR3 sequence is CASSHRDRVGTGELFF. For the CDR3, the DNA is TGTGCCAGTAGCCACCGGGACAGGGTAGGGACCGGGGAGCTGTTTTTT.

Concerning this clone itself: This sample includes further DNA sequences coding for the same CDR3. The CDR3 bases are TGTGCCAGCTCTAGCGGGCGTACCTACGAGCAGTACTTC. This translates into CASSSGRTYEQYF. This chain links TRBV27 with TRBJ2-7; 8 bases are a match to TRBD2. Trimming at V came to 8 bases and at J to 2 bases, leaving 5 bases not matched to a gene. This CDR3 has 13 residues. Germline CDR1 is MNHEY and CDR2 is SMNVEV (reference sequence).

The chain links TRBV5-4 to TRBJ1-2, with D possibly TRBD1 on 6 matching bases. Between the trimmed V and J ends, which lost 3 bases and 4 bases, there was a span of 25 bases. Germline V gene sequence: CDR1 SGHNT, CDR2 YYREEE (reference sequence). CDR3 size: 18 residues. The CDR3 nucleotides read TGTGCCAGCAGCTCCACCCCAGGGGAGGGTGGGATCGGCTATGGCTACACCTTC. It is translated as CASSSTPGEGGIGYGYTF.

The V gene is TRBV5-5, the J gene TRBJ2-3, with 15 bases matching TRBD2. Germline V gives CDR1 SGHKS, CDR2 YYEKEE (reference sequence). After removal of 1 base from V and 2 bases from J, the junction contained 11 bases not matched to a gene. The CDR3 spans 20 residues. Here the CDR3 reads CASSLSGLAGGTQNTDTQYF. The CDR3 nucleotides are TGTGCCAGCAGCTTGTCCGGACTAGCGGGAGGGACACAAAACACAGATACGCAGTATTTT.

The J gene is TRBJ1-5, the V gene TRBV7-9; perhaps TRBD1 as D (5 bases). CDR1 SEHNR and CDR2 FQNEAQ come from the germline V gene (reference sequence). The V and J ends lost 6 bases and 9 bases respectively, with 15 bases between them. This CDR3 contains 13 residues. CDR3 amino acids: CASRGGLTGPQHF. Here the CDR3 DNA reads TGTGCCAGCAGGGGGGGACTCACGGGGCCCCAGCATTTT.

Comment on this clone: The sample carries other DNA sequences with the same CDR3. This chain uses TRBV5-4 with TRBJ2-5, with 9 positions matching TRBD1. This CDR3 comprises 15 residues. Germline-derived CDR1 and CDR2 are SGHNT and YYREEE (reference sequence). The trim removed 0 bases at V and 5 bases at J, leaving 5 bases unmatched. This chain's CDR3 is CASSLATGGRETQYF. The CDR3 nucleotides are TGTGCCAGCAGCTTGGCGACAGGGGGGAGGGAGACCCAGTACTTC.

The V call is TRBV9, the J call TRBJ2-1, with D perhaps TRBD2 (6 bases). In germline, CDR1 is SGDLS, CDR2 YYNGEE. Trimming stripped 2 bases from V and 5 bases from J, with 20 bases between. This CDR3 spans 17 amino acids. The DNA for the CDR3 is TGTGCCAGCAGCGTGTATCAGGCCGGGAGACGCGACAATGAGCAGTTCTTC. Translating it yields CASSVYQAGRRDNEQFF.